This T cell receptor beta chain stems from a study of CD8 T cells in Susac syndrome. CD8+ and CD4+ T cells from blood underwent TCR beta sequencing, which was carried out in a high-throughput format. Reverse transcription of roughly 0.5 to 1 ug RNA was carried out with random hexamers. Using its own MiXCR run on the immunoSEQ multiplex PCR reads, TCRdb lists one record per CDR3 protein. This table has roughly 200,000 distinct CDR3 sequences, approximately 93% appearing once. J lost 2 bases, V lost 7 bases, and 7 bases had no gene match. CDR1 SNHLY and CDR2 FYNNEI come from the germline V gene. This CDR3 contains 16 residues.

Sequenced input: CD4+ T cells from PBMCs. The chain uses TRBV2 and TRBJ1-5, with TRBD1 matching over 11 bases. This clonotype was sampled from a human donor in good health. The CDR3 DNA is TGTGCCAGCACCCAGGACAGGGGGCATCGCAATCAGCCCCAGCATTTT. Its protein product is CASTQDRGHRNQPQHF. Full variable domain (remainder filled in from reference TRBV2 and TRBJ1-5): EPEVTQTPSHQVTQMGQEVILRCVPISNHLYFYWYRQILGQKVEFLVSFYNNEISEKSEIFDDQFSVERPDGSNFTLKIRSTKLEDSAMYFCASTQDRGHRNQPQHFGDGTRLSIL.